The 20 T cell receptor beta chains below come from one sample, sequenced in a study of cytomegalovirus exposure and HLA in healthy donors. PCR was performed using 60 Vbeta and 13 Jbeta primers. Profiling relied on immunoSEQ multiplex PCR, and the TCRdb table lists in-frame clones only, not all of them. The sample lists about 93,000 clones, approximately 64% seen once, with 5.9% in the top ten. Sample: PBMCs. The receptors derive from a boy younger than 18 in good health and CMV-seropositive.

This clone has just a few counts. This CDR3 reads CASSATTSGGNYEQFF. DNA of the CDR3: TGTGCCAGTAGTGCCACAACTAGCGGGGGGAATTATGAGCAGTTCTTC. The J gene is TRBJ2-1, the V gene TRBV19; 12 bases agree with TRBD2. Germline V lookup: CDR1 LNHDA, CDR2 SQIVND (reference sequence). CDR3 size: 16 residues. The ends lost 5 bases at V and 8 bases at J; junction bases unmatched: 10.

This clone was recorded once. The V gene is TRBV10-3, the J gene TRBJ2-3; the match to TRBD2 covers 12 bases. Germline values: CDR1 ENHRY, CDR2 SYGVKD. The CDR3 has 16 residues. V was pared by 5 bases and J by 6 bases, with 9 bases of the junction left unmatched. The CDR3 DNA sequence: TGTGCCATCAGTCCGGCTAGCGGGAGGGCGTTTGATACGCAGTATTTT. It translates to CAISPASGRAFDTQYF.

This clone occurred a few times. The CDR3 DNA sequence: TGTGCCAGCAGCCCCGGGACACGGGCTTTCTTT. It yields the protein CASSPGTRAFF. The V call is TRBV5-8, the J call TRBJ1-1; maybe TRBD1 (6 bases). The CDR3 extends over 11 amino acids. Trimming took 4 bases from V and 11 from J, leaving 12 bases between them. Germline V gives CDR1 SGHTS, CDR2 YDEGEE.

The rearrangement links TRBV30 to TRBJ1-1, with D hard to call. CDR3 length: 15 amino acids. Trimming pared 0 bases from V and 6 bases from J, leaving 17 bases between. Germline values: CDR1 GTSNPN, CDR2 SVGIG (reference sequence). The CDR3 sequence is CAWSVLYRSGPEAFF. The CDR3 nucleotides are TGTGCCTGGAGTGTACTATATAGGAGCGGGCCTGAAGCTTTCTTT. Using reference TRBV30 and TRBJ1-1 for the parts outside the CDR3, the full variable domain is SQTIHQWPATLVQPVGSPLSLECTVEGTSNPNLYWYRQAAGRGLQLLFYSVGIGQISSEVPQNLSASRPQDRQFILSSKKLLLSDSGFYLCAWSVLYRSGPEAFFGQGTRLTVV.

The genes are TRBV2 and TRBJ2-2, with D tentatively TRBD1 (6 bases). The germline V gene has CDR1 SNHLY and CDR2 FYNNEI. Trimming shortened V by 5 bases and J by 4 bases, and 11 bases separated the two germline ends. The CDR3 covers 14 residues. Here the CDR3 reads CASSWDTGTGELFF. Here the CDR3 DNA reads TGTGCCAGCAGTTGGGACACCGGCACCGGGGAGCTGTTTTTT.

The gene calls are TRBV6-1 and TRBJ1-1; weak D call: TRBD1 (5 bases). Germline assignment: CDR1 MNHNS and CDR2 SASEGT. CDR3 length: 13 amino acids. V was cut by 6 bases and J by 8 bases, with 16 bases left in between. CDR3 amino acids: CASRQVQGGEAFF. For the CDR3, the DNA is TGTGCCAGCAGACAAGTCCAGGGCGGCGAAGCTTTCTTT.

The J gene is TRBJ1-2, the V gene TRBV10-3, with 8 bases lining up with TRBD1. CDR1 is ENHRY, CDR2 SYGVKD, per germline. V lost 11 bases to trimming and J lost 3 bases; unmatched junction nucleotides: 8. The CDR3 is 13 amino acids. This CDR3 is CASTAGGHYGYTF. For the CDR3, the DNA is TGTGCCTCCACCGCAGGGGGCCACTATGGCTACACCTTC.

CDR3 bases: TGCGCCAGCAGCCAAGATCGGGCAAATAGGAGGGTGGACACTGAAGCTTTCTTT. Translating it yields CASSQDRANRRVDTEAFF. J is TRBJ1-1 and V is TRBV4-1; D not certain. The V and J ends lost 0 bases and 3 bases respectively, with 20 bases between them. Looked up from germline, CDR1 is MGHRA and CDR2 is YSYEKL. The CDR3 sequence is 18 residues long.

The CDR3 region has the DNA TGCAGCGTCCGGGACAGGGGATCTGGGGCCAACGTCCTGACTTTC. Translated: CSVRDRGSGANVLTF. The chain is built from TRBV29-1 and TRBJ2-6, with 10 bases identical to TRBD1. CDR3 size: 15 residues. Trimming cost V 6 bases and J 1 base; bases outside gene matches: 3. Germline assignment: CDR1 SQVTM and CDR2 ANQGSEA.

The rearrangement joins TRBV28 to TRBJ1-5, with D possibly matching TRBD1 (5 bases). CDR3 length: 14 amino acids. CDR1 and CDR2 (germline): MDHEN, SYDVKM. With 7 bases removed from V and 4 bases from J, the gap between germline ends came to 14 bases. Written as DNA, the CDR3 is TGTGCCAGCATTTCGGGACTCAAGAATCAGCCCCAGCATTTT. Its translation: CASISGLKNQPQHF.

The genes are TRBV7-6 and TRBJ1-5; tentatively, D is TRBD1 (6 bases). V lost 1 base to trimming and J lost 6 bases, with 13 bases between them. CDR3 length: 15 residues. CDR1 SGHVS and CDR2 FNYEAQ come from the germline V gene. The CDR3 sequence: CASSLGAGARQPQHF. The DNA for the CDR3 is TGTGCCAGCAGCTTAGGTGCAGGGGCACGTCAGCCCCAGCATTTT.

This clone was seen more than once but under ten times. This sequence joins TRBV7-2 and TRBJ2-7, with 7 bases aligning to TRBD1. V shed 6 bases and J 7 bases; nucleotides not matched to a gene: 12. The CDR3 sequence is 14 residues long. CDR1 is SGHTA and CDR2 is FQGNSA in the germline V gene. The CDR3 nucleotides read TGTGCCAGCAGAAAAGGAGGACAGGTTCTAGAGCAGTACTTC. Protein: CASRKGGQVLEQYF.

The J gene is TRBJ1-2, the V gene TRBV28, with D possibly being TRBD1 (6 bases). The V and J ends lost 1 base and 0 bases respectively, with 9 bases between them. Germline CDR1 MDHEN, CDR2 SYDVKM. The CDR3 has 15 residues. CDR3 residues: CASSLLAGANYGYTF. CDR3 in DNA: TGTGCCAGCAGTTTATTGGCAGGGGCTAACTATGGCTACACCTTC.

This clone came up a few times. The chain is built from TRBV2 and TRBJ2-7, with 9 bases matching TRBD1. This CDR3 is built from 13 residues. Germline V CDR1 and CDR2: SNHLY, FYNNEI. V lost 8 bases to trimming and J lost 4 bases; unmatched junction nucleotides: 6. CDR3 sequence (DNA): TGTGCCAGCGGCCTGGGACAGGGTTACGAGCAGTACTTC. This codes for CASGLGQGYEQYF. The full variable domain, its missing parts supplied by reference TRBV2 and TRBJ2-7, is EPEVTQTPSHQVTQMGQEVILRCVPISNHLYFYWYRQILGQKVEFLVSFYNNEISEKSEIFDDQFSVERPDGSNFTLKIRSTKLEDSAMYFCASGLGQGYEQYFGPGTRLTVT.

The chain joins TRBV4-2 to TRBJ1-1; possibly TRBD1 for D (6 bases). Germline V gene data show CDR1 as LGHNA and CDR2 as YNFKEQ. The CDR3 runs 18 residues. V was pared by 0 bases and J by 6 bases, with 23 bases between. The CDR3: CASSQDGFGGGGRPEAFF. The CDR3 bases are TGTGCCAGCAGCCAAGATGGGTTCGGGGGAGGGGGAAGGCCTGAAGCTTTCTTT.

This clone was detected only a few times. The V gene is TRBV19, the J gene TRBJ2-7, with a weak D call TRBD1 (6 bases). The CDR3 contains 14 residues. V gave up 0 bases and J gave up 3 bases, with 9 bases separating them. Germline V gene sequence: CDR1 LNHDA, CDR2 SQIVND (reference sequence). The CDR3 DNA is TGTGCCAGTAGTATAGACAGAGGGGGCTACGAGCAGTACTTC. Amino acids: CASSIDRGGYEQYF.

This clone was seen a few times. V and J are TRBV7-9 and TRBJ1-5; 9 nucleotides align to TRBD1. This CDR3 comprises 14 residues. In germline, CDR1 is SEHNR, CDR2 FQNEAQ (reference sequence). V shed 4 bases, J shed 7 bases, and the junction held 5 bases outside the gene matches. CDR3 in DNA: TGTGCCAGCAGCTCGGGACAGGGAGGGCAGCCCCAGCATTTT. Its translation: CASSSGQGGQPQHF.

The chain couples TRBV5-1 to TRBJ2-7, with TRBD1 matching 8 bases. CDR3 size: 14 residues. V shed 9 bases, J shed 4 bases, and the junction held 12 bases outside the gene matches. The germline gives CDR1 SGHRS, CDR2 YFSETQ. The CDR3 coding sequence is TGCGCCACCTCCTTGCTGGGACAGGAGTACGAGCAGTACTTC. Encoded protein: CATSLLGQEYEQYF.

V usage is TRBV12-5 and J usage is TRBJ1-5, with unresolved D. This CDR3 is built from 13 residues. Germline assignment: CDR1 LGHNT and CDR2 FRNRAP. V was pared by 2 bases and J by 5 bases, with 7 bases between. The CDR3 loop is CASGLMADQPQHF. Written as DNA, the CDR3 is TGTGCTAGTGGTTTGATGGCCGATCAGCCCCAGCATTTT.

About this clone itself: One end of the junction is discordant with germline, which a read error may explain. The genes are TRBV7-2 and TRBJ2-7; D remains ambiguous. The CDR3 runs 11 residues. Germline CDR1 SGHTA, CDR2 FQGNSA. In nucleotides, the CDR3 is TGTGCCAGCAGCTTATCCTTCGAGCAGTACTTC. Amino acid sequence: CASSLSFEQYF.